This T cell receptor beta chain was documented in a study of blood T cell repertoires in COVID-19. The overall study: T cells, B-cell-depleted T cells, or PBMCs provided the cDNA or gDNA that served as material.

Authors' data handling: Reference gene primer amplification gave estimated nucleated cell counts. TCRdb's table, derived via immunoSEQ multiplex PCR, lists solely in-frame clones and lacks some. The V and J calls and clone size are taken from that table; D and trimming were inferred from the DNA. The data contain about 250,000 clones, 83% of them singletons. CDR1 LNHDA and CDR2 SQIVND come from the germline V gene (reference sequence). Trimming removed 7 bases at V and 7 bases at J, with 10 bases between. The CDR3 is 11 amino acids. The receptor was derived from a woman in her 40s who had been exposed to COVID-19. The sequencing sample was made of PBMCs or T cells enriched from blood (not recorded which). This chain links TRBV19 with TRBJ1-1, with D hard to call. The CDR3 DNA is TGTGCCAGTAAGTCGGGGTTTGAAGCTTTCTTT. Amino acids: CASKSGFEAFF.